Following are 19 T cell receptor beta chains from one sample sequenced in a study of blood T cell repertoires in COVID-19. TCRdb's table, derived via immunoSEQ multiplex PCR, lists solely in-frame clones and lacks some. The sample carries 200,000 to 250,000 clones, about nine tenths recorded once. The sample was peripheral blood. These receptors all come from a man aged 60 to 75 who had recovered from COVID-19.

The gene calls are TRBV27 and TRBJ1-6; maybe TRBD1 (5 bases). The germline V and J ends were trimmed by 4 bases and 0 bases, with 13 bases remaining between them. There are 17 residues in the CDR3. The germline V gene encodes CDR1 MNHEY and CDR2 SMNVEV (reference sequence). The CDR3 sequence is CASSSYRISSYNSPLHF. CDR3 nucleotide sequence: TGTGCCAGCAGTTCCTACAGGATTAGCTCCTATAATTCACCCCTCCACTTT.

The table lists this clone with a count of one. The chain is built from TRBV15 and TRBJ2-5; 8 bases are a match to TRBD1. The V segment lost 2 bases and the J segment 3 bases; nucleotides outside the gene matches: 2. The CDR3 is 14 residues long. CDR1 is LNHNV and CDR2 is YYDKDF in the germline V gene (reference sequence). The CDR3 nucleotides read TGTGCCACCAGCAGAACAGGGGGTAAAGAGACCCAGTACTTC. This gives the protein CATSRTGGKETQYF.

This clone occurred once. The chain joins TRBV11-1 to TRBJ2-3; perhaps TRBD2 as D (5 bases). In germline, CDR1 is SGHAT, CDR2 FQDESV (reference sequence). The CDR3 loop spans 14 amino acids. Deletions cut 5 bases from V and 0 bases from J, with 9 bases between. The DNA of the CDR3 is TGTGCCAGCAGCCGGACTCCTAGCACAGATACGCAGTATTTT. Translation gives CASSRTPSTDTQYF.

The V gene is TRBV3-1 (or the pseudogene TRBV3-2), the J gene TRBJ1-6; weak D call: TRBD1 (5 bases). V lost 3 bases, J lost 1 base, and 7 bases lay in between. Germline V lookup: CDR1 LGHDT, CDR2 YNNKEL (reference sequence). The CDR3 runs 15 residues. CDR3 in DNA: TGTGCCAGCAGCCAGGGGGGTTCCTATAATTCACCCCTCCACTTT. This codes for CASSQGGSYNSPLHF.

V usage is TRBV4-2 and J usage is TRBJ1-2; tentative D call: TRBD1 (6 bases). The ends were cut back, 4 bases at V and 5 bases at J, with 17 bases in the middle. CDR1 and CDR2 from the germline V gene are LGHNA and YNFKEQ. The CDR3 sequence is 15 residues long. CDR3 region: CASSPYPGTTYGYTF. For the CDR3, the DNA is TGTGCCAGCAGCCCTTATCCCGGGACAACGTATGGCTACACCTTC.

Only one count was recorded for this clone. The chain joins TRBV5-8 to TRBJ2-3; tentatively, D is TRBD1 (6 bases). Trimming pared 2 bases from V and 9 bases from J, leaving 10 bases between. Germline CDR1 reads SGHTS; CDR2 reads YDEGEE. This CDR3 contains 12 residues. Here the CDR3 DNA reads TGTGCCAGCAGCTTCCAGGGGTTGACGCAGTATTTT. It is translated as CASSFQGLTQYF.

V is TRBV7-3 and J is TRBJ2-6, with TRBD1 identical over 8 bases. In germline, CDR1 is SGHTA, CDR2 FQGTGA. The CDR3 has 15 amino acids. The J segment lost 4 bases and the V segment lost 5 bases, leaving 4 bases of the junction unmatched. As DNA, the CDR3 is TGTGCCAGCAGCCCGGGACAGGCAGGGGCCAACGTCCTGACTTTC. This gives the protein CASSPGQAGANVLTF.

The chain is built from TRBV6-5 and TRBJ2-1, with TRBD1 as a possible D gene (6 bases). The V gene's germline CDR1 is MNHEY and CDR2 SVGAGI. The V gene lost 4 bases and the J gene lost 4 bases, with 11 bases spanning the gap. The CDR3 length is 14 residues. The CDR3 is CASSSGQKYNEQFF. The CDR3 nucleotides read TGTGCCAGCAGTTCCGGACAGAAGTACAATGAGCAGTTCTTC.

The genes are TRBV20-1 and TRBJ1-5, with D perhaps TRBD1 (5 bases). Germline lookup yields CDR1 DFQATT and CDR2 SNEGSKA (reference sequence). V was trimmed by 3 bases and J by 1 base, leaving 10 bases between them. This CDR3 region has 14 residues. CDR3 amino acids: CSASKGNSNQPQHF. The CDR3 nucleotides are TGCAGTGCTAGTAAGGGGAACAGCAATCAGCCCCAGCATTTT.

CDR3 amino acids: CASRGTGMWYEQYF. CDR3 DNA sequence: TGTGCCAGCAGAGGGACAGGGATGTGGTACGAGCAGTACTTC. The V and J genes are TRBV6-5 and TRBJ2-7, with 9 positions matching TRBD1. After removal of 6 bases from V and 4 bases from J, the junction contained 7 bases not matched to a gene. There are 14 residues in the CDR3. Germline values: CDR1 MNHEY, CDR2 SVGAGI.

V is TRBV5-6 and J is TRBJ1-2; tentatively, D is TRBD1 (5 bases). The CDR3 runs to 13 residues. With 0 bases removed from V and 7 bases from J, the gap between germline ends came to 10 bases. From germline, CDR1 is SGHDT and CDR2 YYEEEE. CDR3 bases: TGTGCCAGCAGCTTGGCCGGGGGTGGTGGCTACACCTTC. Its translation: CASSLAGGGGYTF. Using reference TRBV5-6 and TRBJ1-2 for the parts outside the CDR3, the full variable domain is DAGVTQSPTHLIKTRGQQVTLRCSPKSGHDTVSWYQQALGQGPQFIFQYYEEEERQRGNFPDRFSGHQFPNYSSELNVNALLLGDSALYLCASSLAGGGGYTFGSGTRLTVV.

V is TRBV2 and J is TRBJ1-2; D is unresolved. Germline CDR1 reads SNHLY; CDR2 reads FYNNEI. V lost 7 bases and J 6 bases, leaving 18 bases between the germline ends. CDR3 length: 14 amino acids. The CDR3 spells CASKSAIPRDGYTF. The CDR3 coding sequence is TGTGCCAGCAAATCCGCGATACCCCGTGATGGCTACACCTTC.

The CDR3 nucleotides are TGTGCCAGCAGTTATTCGGGTGAAAAACTGTTTTTT. Its protein product is CASSYSGEKLFF. The rearrangement uses TRBV6-2 or TRBV6-3 and TRBJ1-4, with no clear D. Germline CDR1 reads MNHEY; CDR2 reads SVGEGT. V was trimmed by 3 bases and J by 7 bases, leaving 6 bases between them. This CDR3 region has 12 residues.

This clone appeared once. This CDR3 reads CASSMSPSGNLAGANVLTF. The CDR3 coding sequence is TGTGCCAGTAGTATGAGCCCTAGCGGGAACTTGGCTGGGGCCAACGTCCTGACTTTC. The J gene is TRBJ2-6, the V gene TRBV19; the match to TRBD2 covers 9 bases. The trim removed 3 bases at V and 2 bases at J, leaving 11 bases unmatched. This CDR3 is built from 19 residues. Germline V gene sequence: CDR1 LNHDA, CDR2 SQIVND (reference sequence).

The rearrangement joins TRBV5-6 to TRBJ1-4; no firm D call. The CDR3 has 14 amino acids. Germline assignment: CDR1 SGHDT and CDR2 YYEEEE. Trimming took off 2 bases at V and 2 bases at J, with 7 bases between the two ends. As DNA, the CDR3 is TGTGCCAGCAGCTTTAAACAGACTAATGAAAAACTGTTTTTT. It specifies CASSFKQTNEKLFF.

The rearrangement uses TRBV5-1 and TRBJ1-6, with 8 nucleotides matching TRBD1. CDR1 SGHRS and CDR2 YFSETQ come from the germline V gene. This CDR3 spans 15 amino acids. Losses at the gene ends were 4 bases for V and 8 bases for J; bases not matched to a gene: 8. CDR3: CASSIGQGNDSPLHF. CDR3 bases: TGCGCCAGCAGCATCGGACAGGGTAACGATTCACCCCTCCACTTT. The full variable domain, rest sourced from reference TRBV5-1 and TRBJ1-6, is KAGVTQTPRYLIKTRGQQVTLSCSPISGHRSVSWYQQTPGQGLQFLFEYFSETQRNKGNFPGRFSGRQFSNSRSEMNVSTLELGDSALYLCASSIGQGNDSPLHFGNGTRLTVT.

V and J are TRBV11-1 and TRBJ2-2; 8 nucleotides line up with TRBD2. CDR3 length equals 16 residues. Germline CDR1 is SGHAT and CDR2 is FQDESV (reference sequence). After removal of 1 base from V and 4 bases from J, the junction contained 5 bases not matched to a gene. CDR3 DNA: TGTGCCAGCAGCTTAGAGAGCGGGAGAGGCACCGGGGAGCTGTTTTTT. Its protein product is CASSLESGRGTGELFF.

The J gene is TRBJ1-6, the V gene TRBV4-3; possibly TRBD1 for D (5 bases). Trimming pared 3 bases from V and 6 bases from J, leaving 18 bases between. The germline gives CDR1 LGHNA, CDR2 YSLEER. The CDR3 runs to 17 residues. Here the CDR3 reads CASSQDADGGLNSPLHF. The CDR3 bases are TGCGCCAGCAGCCAGGATGCGGACGGGGGACTTAATTCACCCCTCCACTTT.

This clone was picked up a small number of times. This chain links TRBV5-4 with TRBJ2-2, with 11 bases that match TRBD2. This CDR3 comprises 16 residues. The germline V gene has CDR1 SGHNT and CDR2 YYREEE (reference sequence). The trim removed 1 base at V and 5 bases at J, leaving 4 bases unmatched. CDR3 in amino acids: CASSLLTSGRTGELFF. In DNA form, the CDR3 reads TGTGCCAGCAGCTTGCTCACTAGCGGGAGAACCGGGGAGCTGTTTTTT.